Detailed here is one T cell receptor (beta chain). This record belongs to a study of blood T cell repertoires in COVID-19. Overall study: From T cells, B-cell-depleted T cells, or PBMCs came the material, which was cDNA or gDNA.

TCRdb's copy holds only in-frame clones and misses some; the assay was immunoSEQ multiplex PCR. Of tens of thousands of clones listed, roughly 89% were seen once; the top ten hold over 4%. Germline V lookup: CDR1 MNHNS, CDR2 SASEGT. V was trimmed by 2 bases and J by 8 bases, leaving 13 bases between them. The CDR3 has 15 amino acids. The chain has TRBV6-1 and TRBJ1-6; D possibly corresponds to TRBD1 (6 bases). The sequenced material came from peripheral blood. The clonotype comes from a man in his 60s with active COVID-19. The DNA of the CDR3 is TGTGCCAGCAGTGAATCCGGCAGGGGTGATTCACCCCTCCACTTT. As protein: CASSESGRGDSPLHF.